This T cell receptor beta chain originates from a study of Tregs in tolerant kidney transplant recipients. J gave up 6 bases and V 0 bases, and 9 bases lay outside the gene matches. The CDR3 totals 16 residues. The germline V gene encodes CDR1 SGHRS and CDR2 YFSETQ. Clones were read by immunoSEQ multiplex PCR, and TCRdb kept only the in-frame ones, dropping some. The sample has roughly 250,000 clones, approximately 84% seen once; the top ten hold approximately 0.69%. Points from the study as a whole: Few patients were studied, so findings need validation in larger groups.

On this clone itself: Its antigen is not known.

Thawed PBMCs were FACS-sorted into unstimulated CD4+CD25+CD127- regulatory T cells, CD4+CD25- non-regulatory cells, CD4 and CD8 cells. The chain recombines TRBV5-1 with TRBJ2-1; 7 bases match TRBD2. Sequencing used CD4+ T cells from blood. The source is a human donor in good health. This CDR3 is CASSLVPGLVSNEQFF. The CDR3 nucleotides are TGCGCCAGCAGCTTGGTCCCCGGACTAGTCAGCAATGAGCAGTTCTTC.